These T cell receptor beta chains were read from a single sample in a study of CD8 T cells in Susac syndrome. MiXCR was run by TCRdb on the immunoSEQ multiplex PCR reads, yielding one entry per CDR3 protein. Among 150,000 or so distinct CDR3 sequences listed, about 93% were seen once. Sequenced: CD4+ T cells from PBMCs. Every receptor here comes from a human donor in good health. The CDR3 runs from the conserved cysteine through the conserved F or W. The order of the fields is clone size, J gene, D gene, V gene, CDR3 DNA, CDR3 protein. The D gene is left open where the match is weak. Expanded clones get a size class; other rows say once, few or many, or leave the size out.

clone_size: NA
j_call: TRBJ2-7
d_call: TRBD1
v_call: TRBV7-9
cdr3_nt: TGTGCCAGCATCTCCCCCCCACAGGGGCCCGAGCAGTACTTC
cdr3_aa: CASISPPQGPEQYF

clone_size: NA
j_call: TRBJ2-6
d_call: NA
v_call: TRBV19
cdr3_nt: TGTGCCAGTAGTATGGGGTTCGGGGCCAACGTCCTGACTTTC
cdr3_aa: CASSMGFGANVLTF

clone_size: once
j_call: TRBJ1-4
d_call: NA
v_call: TRBV3-1
cdr3_nt: TGTGCCAGCAGCCAAACAGCGAGCAATGAAAAACTGTTTTTT
cdr3_aa: CASSQTASNEKLFF

clone_size: NA
j_call: TRBJ2-1
d_call: NA
v_call: TRBV11-2
cdr3_nt: TGTGCCAGCAGCTTAGTGCAGGGAGGCGGCGATGAGCAGTTCTTC
cdr3_aa: CASSLVQGGGDEQFF

clone_size: NA
j_call: TRBJ2-1
d_call: NA
v_call: TRBV29-1
cdr3_nt: TGCAGCGTTCAATCCCGTTTGGCAGACAATGAGCAGTTCTTC
cdr3_aa: CSVQSRLADNEQFF

clone_size: few
j_call: TRBJ2-7
d_call: NA
v_call: TRBV19
cdr3_nt: TGTGCCAGTAGTAACAGGGGAGGTGAGCAGTACTTC
cdr3_aa: CASSNRGGEQYF

clone_size: NA
j_call: TRBJ1-4
d_call: NA
v_call: TRBV18
cdr3_nt: TGTGCCAGCTCACCGGGGAGGGGCAATGAAAAACTGTTTTTT
cdr3_aa: CASSPGRGNEKLFF

clone_size: NA
j_call: TRBJ2-5
d_call: NA
v_call: TRBV19
cdr3_nt: TGTGCCACCAACGGACGGCCTCAAGAGACCCAGTACTTC
cdr3_aa: CATNGRPQETQYF

clone_size: NA
j_call: TRBJ2-3
d_call: TRBD2
v_call: TRBV20-1
cdr3_nt: TGCAGTGCGAATACCTACATGAGCGGGGGGCCAGATACGCAGTATTTT
cdr3_aa: CSANTYMSGGPDTQYF

clone_size: NA
j_call: TRBJ2-1
d_call: TRBD2
v_call: TRBV20-1
cdr3_nt: TGCAGTGCCTCGGTCGAAAAAGGACTAGCTGCGTTCTTC
cdr3_aa: CSASVEKGLAAFF

clone_size: NA
j_call: TRBJ2-1
d_call: NA
v_call: TRBV7-3
cdr3_nt: TGTGCCAGCAGCTTAACGGTAGCGGCCGGCAATGAGCAGTTCTTC
cdr3_aa: CASSLTVAAGNEQFF

clone_size: NA
j_call: TRBJ2-5
d_call: TRBD2
v_call: TRBV9
cdr3_nt: TGTGCCAGCAGCGTAGGGACTAGCGGGGGGAGAGAAGAGACCCAGTACTTC
cdr3_aa: CASSVGTSGGREETQYF

clone_size: NA
j_call: TRBJ1-2
d_call: TRBD1
v_call: TRBV20-1
cdr3_nt: TGCAGTGCGCCGGGACAGGGGTCTTCGCGCTATGGCTACACCTTC
cdr3_aa: CSAPGQGSSRYGYTF

clone_size: NA
j_call: TRBJ2-2
d_call: NA
v_call: TRBV14
cdr3_nt: TGTGCCAGCAGCCGAAACAGGGTCGCGAACACCGGGGAGCTGTTTTTT
cdr3_aa: CASSRNRVANTGELFF

clone_size: NA
j_call: TRBJ2-1
d_call: TRBD2
v_call: TRBV20-1
cdr3_nt: TGCAGTGCTAGAATTGCGGGGGGGCACAATGAGCAGTTCTTC
cdr3_aa: CSARIAGGHNEQFF

clone_size: NA
j_call: TRBJ2-5
d_call: NA
v_call: TRBV24-1
cdr3_nt: TGTGCCACCAGTGTATTTGCGGGGATCCAAGAGACCCAGTACTTC
cdr3_aa: CATSVFAGIQETQYF

clone_size: NA
j_call: TRBJ2-7
d_call: TRBD1
v_call: TRBV10-2
cdr3_nt: TGCGCCAGCAGTGAGTTGGGGGACAGGGGCTACGAGCAGTACTTC
cdr3_aa: CASSELGDRGYEQYF

clone_size: NA
j_call: TRBJ2-5
d_call: NA
v_call: TRBV30
cdr3_nt: TGTGCCTGGGCTGTGGTTGTCGAGACCCAGTACTTC
cdr3_aa: CAWAVVVETQYF

clone_size: NA
j_call: TRBJ2-3
d_call: NA
v_call: TRBV25-1
cdr3_nt: TGTGCCAGCAGTGGATCAGGGCGCGCAGATACGCAGTATTTT
cdr3_aa: CASSGSGRADTQYF

clone_size: NA
j_call: TRBJ2-3
d_call: NA
v_call: TRBV4-2
cdr3_nt: TGTGCCAGCAGCCAAGATTTCAGGAGAACAGATACGCAGTATTTT
cdr3_aa: CASSQDFRRTDTQYF

clone_size: NA
j_call: TRBJ2-3
d_call: NA
v_call: TRBV7-2
cdr3_nt: TGTGCCAGCAGCTTAGATAGTGGGGGGGCCGAGGGTGCTTTT
cdr3_aa: CASSLDSGGAEGAF

clone_size: NA
j_call: TRBJ1-2
d_call: NA
v_call: TRBV5-1
cdr3_nt: TGCGCCAGCAGCTCTTTATTGGAAGGGCGAGATGGCTACACCTTC
cdr3_aa: CASSSLLEGRDGYTF

clone_size: NA
j_call: TRBJ1-3
d_call: TRBD1
v_call: TRBV29-1
cdr3_nt: TGCAGCGTAACCCGGGACAGCGACTCTGGAAACACCATATATTTT
cdr3_aa: CSVTRDSDSGNTIYF

clone_size: NA
j_call: TRBJ2-2
d_call: NA
v_call: TRBV29-1
cdr3_nt: TGCAGCGGTCGACAGACTAACACCGGGGAGTTGTTTTTT
cdr3_aa: CSGRQTNTGELFF

clone_size: once
j_call: TRBJ1-1
d_call: NA
v_call: TRBV29-1
cdr3_nt: TGCAGCGTTGAAGAACGGATGAACACTGAAGCTTTCTTT
cdr3_aa: CSVEERMNTEAFF

clone_size: NA
j_call: TRBJ2-3
d_call: TRBD1
v_call: TRBV4-3
cdr3_nt: TGCGCCAGCAGCCCAGAGACAGGGACCGACACAGATACGCAGTATTTT
cdr3_aa: CASSPETGTDTDTQYF

clone_size: once
j_call: TRBJ2-5
d_call: NA
v_call: TRBV7-2
cdr3_nt: TGTGCCAGCAGCCTGGACAGAGCGGTCCAAGAGACCCAGTACTTC
cdr3_aa: CASSLDRAVQETQYF

clone_size: NA
j_call: TRBJ1-2
d_call: TRBD1
v_call: TRBV30
cdr3_nt: TGTGCCTGGAGCATACCGGGACAGGCCTTCTATGGCTACACCTTC
cdr3_aa: CAWSIPGQAFYGYTF

clone_size: NA
j_call: TRBJ1-2
d_call: NA
v_call: TRBV29-1
cdr3_nt: TGCAGCGTTGAGAGACAGTCGGACCATGGCTACACCTTC
cdr3_aa: CSVERQSDHGYTF

clone_size: NA
j_call: TRBJ2-7
d_call: NA
v_call: TRBV27
cdr3_nt: TGTGCCAGCAGTGTAGCAGGTCCCCCCTACGAGCAGTACTTC
cdr3_aa: CASSVAGPPYEQYF

clone_size: NA
j_call: TRBJ2-5
d_call: NA
v_call: TRBV20-1
cdr3_nt: TGCAGTGCTAGAGATCCCCGGGGCCAAGAGACCCAGTACTTC
cdr3_aa: CSARDPRGQETQYF

clone_size: NA
j_call: TRBJ1-1
d_call: NA
v_call: TRBV9
cdr3_nt: TGTGCCAGCAGCATGGGGTGGGGGAACACTGAAGCTTTCTTT
cdr3_aa: CASSMGWGNTEAFF

clone_size: NA
j_call: TRBJ1-5
d_call: NA
v_call: TRBV30
cdr3_nt: TGTGCCTGGAGTCAAGACAGTCTCCCCAATCAGCCCCAGCATTTT
cdr3_aa: CAWSQDSLPNQPQHF

clone_size: NA
j_call: TRBJ2-2
d_call: TRBD2
v_call: TRBV29-1
cdr3_nt: TGCAGCGCCCGGGGAGGGCGAGCGAACACCGGGGAGCTGTTTTTT
cdr3_aa: CSARGGRANTGELFF

clone_size: NA
j_call: TRBJ1-4
d_call: NA
v_call: TRBV20-1
cdr3_nt: TGCAGTGCTAGAAGCCAGGGGAATGAAAAACTGTTTTTT
cdr3_aa: CSARSQGNEKLFF

clone_size: NA
j_call: TRBJ2-3
d_call: TRBD1
v_call: TRBV5-4
cdr3_nt: TGTGCCAGCAGCCTGCGGACAGGTAGTCGGACAGATACGCAGTATTTT
cdr3_aa: CASSLRTGSRTDTQYF

clone_size: NA
j_call: TRBJ2-1
d_call: TRBD1
v_call: TRBV14
cdr3_nt: TGTGCCAGCAGCCCTCCTCCGGGACAGGGGCCCTACAATGAGCAGTTCTTC
cdr3_aa: CASSPPPGQGPYNEQFF

clone_size: NA
j_call: TRBJ2-7
d_call: TRBD2
v_call: TRBV29-1
cdr3_nt: TGCAGCGTCTTTCTAGCGGGGAGAACCTACGAGCAGTACTTC
cdr3_aa: CSVFLAGRTYEQYF

clone_size: once
j_call: TRBJ1-1
d_call: NA
v_call: TRBV10-3
cdr3_nt: TGTGCCATCAGTGATGGCAGCCGGAACACTGAAGCTTTCTTT
cdr3_aa: CAISDGSRNTEAFF

clone_size: NA
j_call: TRBJ1-2
d_call: TRBD1
v_call: TRBV29-1
cdr3_nt: TGCAGCGTTTTCGACAGGGGTCAGAGCTATGGCTACACCTTC
cdr3_aa: CSVFDRGQSYGYTF

clone_size: NA
j_call: TRBJ1-4
d_call: NA
v_call: TRBV29-1
cdr3_nt: TGCAGCCCCGGGGCGTCGGATGAAAAACTGTTTTTT
cdr3_aa: CSPGASDEKLFF

clone_size: NA
j_call: TRBJ2-1
d_call: NA
v_call: TRBV19
cdr3_nt: TGTGCCAGTAGTACACCCACAGGGGAGGCCTACAATGAGCAGTTCTTC
cdr3_aa: CASSTPTGEAYNEQFF

clone_size: NA
j_call: TRBJ2-5
d_call: NA
v_call: TRBV11-1
cdr3_nt: TGTGCCAGCAGCGGGCGCGGCAGGGAGACCCAGTACTTC
cdr3_aa: CASSGRGRETQYF

clone_size: few
j_call: TRBJ2-1
d_call: TRBD1
v_call: TRBV7-9
cdr3_nt: TGTGCCAGCAGCTCCGACAGGGGGCCCTACAATGAGCAGTTCTTC
cdr3_aa: CASSSDRGPYNEQFF

clone_size: NA
j_call: TRBJ2-5
d_call: NA
v_call: TRBV5-1
cdr3_nt: TGCGCCAGCAGCGATAGCTTGGCGGAGACCCAGTACTTC
cdr3_aa: CASSDSLAETQYF

clone_size: NA
j_call: TRBJ2-5
d_call: TRBD2
v_call: TRBV5-1
cdr3_nt: TGCGCCAGCAGCTTTGGGGCTAGCGGCCAAGAGACCCAGTACTTC
cdr3_aa: CASSFGASGQETQYF

clone_size: NA
j_call: TRBJ1-5
d_call: TRBD1
v_call: TRBV29-1
cdr3_nt: TGCAGCGTTGGGACAGGGGGCGATCAGCCCCAGCATTTT
cdr3_aa: CSVGTGGDQPQHF

clone_size: NA
j_call: TRBJ2-3
d_call: NA
v_call: TRBV20-1
cdr3_nt: TGCAGTGCTAGGCCTGGCGGGGAAAGTGAGACGCAGTATTTT
cdr3_aa: CSARPGGESETQYF

clone_size: NA
j_call: TRBJ2-7
d_call: NA
v_call: TRBV14
cdr3_nt: TGTGCCAGCAGCCAAGAGACACTTGGATGGTGGAACGAGCAGTACTTC
cdr3_aa: CASSQETLGWWNEQYF

clone_size: NA
j_call: TRBJ1-2
d_call: NA
v_call: TRBV20-1
cdr3_nt: TGCAGTGCTAGCGAGGGGCTCTATGGCTACACCTTC
cdr3_aa: CSASEGLYGYTF

clone_size: NA
j_call: TRBJ2-1
d_call: NA
v_call: TRBV20-1
cdr3_nt: TGCAGTGCAAAAAACAATGAGCAGTTCTTC
cdr3_aa: CSAKNNEQFF

clone_size: NA
j_call: TRBJ2-7
d_call: NA
v_call: TRBV12-3/TRBV12-4
cdr3_nt: TGTGCCAGCAGTTTAGTCCTTCTATCCAGGGAGAGGTACGAGCAGTACTTC
cdr3_aa: CASSLVLLSRERYEQYF

clone_size: NA
j_call: TRBJ2-1
d_call: NA
v_call: TRBV30
cdr3_nt: TGTGCCTGGAACCCTACCCCCAATGAGCAGTTCTTC
cdr3_aa: CAWNPTPNEQFF

clone_size: NA
j_call: TRBJ2-7
d_call: TRBD1
v_call: TRBV10-3
cdr3_nt: TGTGCCATCAGCCCGGGGACAGGGGAGCGCGAGCAGTACTTC
cdr3_aa: CAISPGTGEREQYF

clone_size: NA
j_call: TRBJ1-4
d_call: NA
v_call: TRBV3-1
cdr3_nt: TGTGCCAGCAGCAGGGGGGACGGCTTGGAAAAACTGTTTTTT
cdr3_aa: CASSRGDGLEKLFF

clone_size: NA
j_call: TRBJ1-3
d_call: TRBD1
v_call: TRBV5-6
cdr3_nt: TGTGCCAGCAGCTTGTACAGGGGCGGAGGAGGAAACACCATATATTTT
cdr3_aa: CASSLYRGGGGNTIYF

clone_size: NA
j_call: TRBJ1-6
d_call: TRBD1
v_call: TRBV3-1
cdr3_nt: TGTGCCAGCAGCCCCCCACGGACAGGGCCAAATTCACCCCTCCACTTT
cdr3_aa: CASSPPRTGPNSPLHF

clone_size: once
j_call: TRBJ2-7
d_call: TRBD1
v_call: TRBV6-6
cdr3_nt: TGTGCCAGCAATCAACCGGGACAGTCCTCCTACGAGCAGTACTTC
cdr3_aa: CASNQPGQSSYEQYF

clone_size: NA
j_call: TRBJ2-1
d_call: TRBD2
v_call: TRBV5-6
cdr3_nt: TGTGCCAGCAGCTTGGTCAGCGGGGGGCCTCAGTTCTTC
cdr3_aa: CASSLVSGGPQFF